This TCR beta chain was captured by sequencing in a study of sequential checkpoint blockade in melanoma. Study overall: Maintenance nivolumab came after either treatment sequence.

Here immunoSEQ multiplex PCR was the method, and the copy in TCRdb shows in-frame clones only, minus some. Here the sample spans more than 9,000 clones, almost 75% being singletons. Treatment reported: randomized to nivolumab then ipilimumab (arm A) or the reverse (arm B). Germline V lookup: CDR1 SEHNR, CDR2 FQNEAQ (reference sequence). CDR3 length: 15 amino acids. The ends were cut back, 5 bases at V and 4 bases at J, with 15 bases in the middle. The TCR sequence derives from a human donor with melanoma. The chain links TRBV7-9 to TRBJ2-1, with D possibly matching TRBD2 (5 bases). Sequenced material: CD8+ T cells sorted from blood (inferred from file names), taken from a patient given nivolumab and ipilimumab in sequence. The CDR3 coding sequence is TGTGCCAGCAGCCCTAGCCATGCGCAATACAATGAGCAGTTCTTC. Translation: CASSPSHAQYNEQFF.